The clone carrying this TCR beta chain was counted ten times or more. Its antigen is as yet unknown. Coverage ceases 3 residues before the CDR3 finishes, and the germline J gene fills in the end. The method was immunoSEQ multiplex PCR; TCRdb's version includes in-frame clones alone and lacks a portion of them. This sample includes approximately 58,000 clones with no singletons; its ten biggest clones take up roughly 5.5%. V shed 4 bases and J shed 4 bases, with 14 bases lying between them. Germline values: CDR1 SGHRS, CDR2 YFSETQ. This CDR3 has 14 residues. The sample belongs to a study of T cell clonality in common variable immunodeficiency. Whole-study findings and limits: Compared with controls, CVID subjects had fewer shared TCRbeta clones.

This clonotype was obtained from a person aged 18 to 75 in good health. The chain combines TRBV5-1 with TRBJ1-2; D is uncertain. Sequencing input: peripheral blood mononuclear cells. CDR3 bases read: TGCGCCAGCAGCGGCGGCGAAGTAGGCTATGGC. It encodes CASSGGEVGYG. The whole CDR3 region reads CASSGGEVGYGYTF.